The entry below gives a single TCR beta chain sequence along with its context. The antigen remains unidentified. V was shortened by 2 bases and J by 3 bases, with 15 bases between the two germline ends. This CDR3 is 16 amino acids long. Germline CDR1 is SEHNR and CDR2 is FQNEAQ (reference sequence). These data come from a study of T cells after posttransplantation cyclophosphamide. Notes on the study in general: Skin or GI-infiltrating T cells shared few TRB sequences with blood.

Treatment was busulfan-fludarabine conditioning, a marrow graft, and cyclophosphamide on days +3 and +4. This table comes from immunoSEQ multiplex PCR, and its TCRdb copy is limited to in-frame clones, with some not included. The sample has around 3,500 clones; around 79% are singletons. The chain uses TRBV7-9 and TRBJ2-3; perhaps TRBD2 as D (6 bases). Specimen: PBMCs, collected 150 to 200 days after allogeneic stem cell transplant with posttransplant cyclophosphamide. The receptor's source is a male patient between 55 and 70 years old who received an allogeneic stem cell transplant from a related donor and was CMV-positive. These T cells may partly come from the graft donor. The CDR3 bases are TGTGCCAGCAGCTTAAAGCCCTGGGAGGAAACAGATACGCAGTATTTT. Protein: CASSLKPWEETDTQYF.